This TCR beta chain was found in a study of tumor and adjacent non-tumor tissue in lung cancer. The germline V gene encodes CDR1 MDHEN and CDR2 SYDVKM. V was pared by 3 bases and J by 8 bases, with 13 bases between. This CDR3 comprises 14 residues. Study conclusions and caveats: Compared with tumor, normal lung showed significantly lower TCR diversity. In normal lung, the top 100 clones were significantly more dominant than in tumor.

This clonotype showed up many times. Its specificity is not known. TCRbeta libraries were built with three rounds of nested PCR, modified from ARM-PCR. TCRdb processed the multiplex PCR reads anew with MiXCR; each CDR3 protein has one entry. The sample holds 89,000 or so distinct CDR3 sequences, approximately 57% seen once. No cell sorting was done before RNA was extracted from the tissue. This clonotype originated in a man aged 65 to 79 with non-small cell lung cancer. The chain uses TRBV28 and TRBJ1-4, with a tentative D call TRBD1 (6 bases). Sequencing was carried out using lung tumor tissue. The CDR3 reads CASSLGGQWEKLFF. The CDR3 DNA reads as TGTGCCAGCAGTTTGGGGGGGCAATGGGAAAAACTGTTTTTT.